A single sample is the source of the 16 T cell receptor beta chains below, sequenced in a study of cytomegalovirus exposure and HLA in healthy donors. 60 Vbeta and 13 Jbeta primers were used in PCR. Here immunoSEQ multiplex PCR was the method, and the copy in TCRdb shows in-frame clones only, minus some. This table holds around 130,000 clones, roughly four fifths found once. The specimen was PBMCs. All receptors come from an older woman in good health and CMV-seronegative.

The gene calls are TRBV27 and TRBJ1-6, with D possibly matching TRBD1 (5 bases). The CDR3 contains 14 residues. Trimming took 6 bases from V and 6 from J, leaving 12 bases between them. Germline lookup yields CDR1 MNHEY and CDR2 SMNVEV (reference sequence). The CDR3 loop reads CASSKTVVNSPLHF. CDR3 sequence (DNA): TGTGCCAGCAGCAAGACAGTGGTTAATTCACCCCTCCACTTT.

This chain's CDR3 is CASSISGAANSGANVLTF. CDR3 DNA: TGTGCCAGTAGTATAAGTGGAGCCGCAAACTCTGGGGCCAACGTCCTGACTTTC. The chain joins TRBV19 to TRBJ2-6; D is unresolved. Deletions cut 2 bases from V and 0 bases from J, with 14 bases between. The CDR3 runs to 18 residues. CDR1 and CDR2 (germline): LNHDA, SQIVND (reference sequence).

This clone was counted a few times. The rearrangement uses TRBV7-2 and TRBJ2-1, with 10 bases that match TRBD2. The CDR3 runs 15 residues. Germline values: CDR1 SGHTA, CDR2 FQGNSA. V shed 1 base, J shed 9 bases, and the junction held 6 bases outside the gene matches. The CDR3 coding sequence is TGTGCCAGCAGCTTAGTGTTAGCGGGAGGAGGTGAGCAGTTCTTC. This encodes CASSLVLAGGGEQFF.

This sequence joins TRBV5-1 and TRBJ2-7, with D tentatively TRBD1 (6 bases). The V gene's germline CDR1 is SGHRS and CDR2 YFSETQ. The CDR3 sequence is 13 residues long. Trimming took 2 bases from V and 4 from J, leaving 10 bases between them. The CDR3 protein is CASSFGQLYEQYF. DNA for the CDR3: TGCGCCAGCAGCTTCGGACAGTTGTACGAGCAGTACTTC.

This clone was recorded only once. The chain uses TRBV7-7 and TRBJ2-7; TRBD2 matches at 10 bases. The CDR3 covers 15 residues. Per the germline V gene, CDR1 is SSHAT and CDR2 is FNYEAQ (reference sequence). Germline trimming cut 6 bases from V and 6 bases from J; bases unmatched to any gene: 11. The CDR3 is CASSPSLAGVTEQYF. The CDR3 nucleotides read TGTGCCAGCAGTCCCTCCCTAGCGGGAGTTACCGAGCAGTACTTC.

V and J are TRBV5-6 and TRBJ2-3, with D maybe TRBD2 (5 bases). The CDR3 contains 13 residues. V lost 2 bases, J lost 6 bases, and 10 bases lay in between. Germline V CDR1 and CDR2: SGHDT, YYEEEE. The CDR3 DNA is TGTGCCAGCAGCTTACTAGAGGCTGATACGCAGTATTTT. Its protein is CASSLLEADTQYF.

This chain joins TRBV6-4 and TRBJ2-1; D gene ambiguous. The CDR3 extends over 12 amino acids. V gave up 0 bases and J gave up 9 bases, with 6 bases separating them. From germline, CDR1 is MRHNA and CDR2 SNTAGT. The CDR3 loop is CASSDSYSEQFF. The DNA of the CDR3 is TGTGCCAGCAGTGACTCTTATTCTGAGCAGTTCTTC.

The chain has TRBV6-6 and TRBJ1-2; no clear D gene. CDR1 and CDR2 (germline): MNHNY, SVGAGI (reference sequence). Trimming took off 7 bases at V and 3 bases at J, with 18 bases between the two ends. This CDR3 spans 15 amino acids. Here the CDR3 reads CASTDPSGKDYGYTF. CDR3 nucleotide sequence: TGTGCCAGCACCGATCCCTCGGGGAAGGACTATGGCTACACCTTC.

The genes are TRBV10-1 and TRBJ2-1; D unclear. From germline, CDR1 is WNHNN and CDR2 SYGVQD (reference sequence). The V and J ends lost 11 bases and 5 bases respectively, with 19 bases between them. The CDR3 runs to 14 residues. The CDR3 DNA follows: TGCGCCGGCCCGAAGTACCTCCGGGACAATGAGCAGTTCTTC. Translation: CAGPKYLRDNEQFF.

The chain has TRBV19 and TRBJ1-1, with D possibly TRBD1 on 5 matching bases. The V gene's germline CDR1 is LNHDA and CDR2 SQIVND (reference sequence). The CDR3 runs to 14 residues. The V and J ends lost 9 bases and 1 base respectively, with 15 bases between them. CDR3 DNA sequence: TGTGCCAGCACCCTGCGGGGGTCGAACACTGAAGCTTTCTTT. This gives the protein CASTLRGSNTEAFF.

The V gene is TRBV10-1, the J gene TRBJ2-4; D possibly corresponds to TRBD2 (7 bases). CDR1 WNHNN and CDR2 SYGVQD come from the germline V gene (reference sequence). The CDR3 covers 17 residues. Trimming shortened V by 3 bases and J by 2 bases, and 17 bases separated the two germline ends. The CDR3 sequence: CASSDGRGTNSKNIQYF. The CDR3 region has the DNA TGCGCCAGCAGTGACGGGCGGGGGACAAACTCCAAAAACATTCAGTACTTC.

V is TRBV7-9 and J is TRBJ2-3; maybe TRBD2 (6 bases). The V gene's germline CDR1 is SEHNR and CDR2 FQNEAQ (reference sequence). CDR3 length equals 15 residues. The V end was cut by 5 bases, the J end by 3 bases, with 15 bases between. The CDR3 is CASSRSAGFTDTQYF. The CDR3 DNA is TGTGCCAGCAGCCGGTCGGCGGGATTTACAGATACGCAGTATTTT.

The V gene is TRBV7-9, the J gene TRBJ2-5; TRBD2 agrees at 8 bases. The CDR3 consists of 15 residues. With 3 bases clipped from V and 2 bases from J, the junction kept 5 bases outside the gene matches. Germline V gives CDR1 SEHNR, CDR2 FQNEAQ (reference sequence). CDR3 in DNA: TGTGCCAGCAGCTTTGGGGTAGCGGGACAAGAGACCCAGTACTTC. Translation: CASSFGVAGQETQYF. Full variable domain (remainder filled in from reference TRBV7-9 and TRBJ2-5): DTGVSQNPRHKITKRGQNVTFRCDPISEHNRLYWYRQTLGQGPEFLTYFQNEAQLEKSRLLSDRFSAERPKGSFSTLEIQRTEQGDSAMYLCASSFGVAGQETQYFGPGTRLLVL.

This sequence joins TRBV2 and TRBJ2-5; no clear D. The assigned J gene may be wrong: the sequence end matches TRBJ2-7 better. The CDR3 is 14 residues long. Per germline, CDR1 SNHLY and CDR2 FYNNEI. CDR3 nucleotide sequence: TGTGCCAGCAGCCAAGTGCTAGAGACCTACGAGCAGTACTTC. It specifies CASSQVLETYEQYF.

V gene TRBV2 combines with J gene TRBJ1-5; no clear D gene. The germline V gene has CDR1 SNHLY and CDR2 FYNNEI. The V end was cut by 2 bases, the J end by 2 bases, with 4 bases between. This CDR3 has 13 amino acids. Written as DNA, the CDR3 is TGTGCCAGCAGTGAACGGGGCAATCAGCCCCAGCATTTT. Protein sequence: CASSERGNQPQHF. Full variable domain (missing parts from reference TRBV2 and TRBJ1-5): EPEVTQTPSHQVTQMGQEVILRCVPISNHLYFYWYRQILGQKVEFLVSFYNNEISEKSEIFDDQFSVERPDGSNFTLKIRSTKLEDSAMYFCASSERGNQPQHFGDGTRLSIL.

V is TRBV7-6 and J is TRBJ2-1, with 12 bases fitting TRBD2. The CDR3 contains 15 residues. Germline values: CDR1 SGHVS, CDR2 FNYEAQ. The J segment lost 5 bases and the V segment lost 6 bases, leaving 5 bases of the junction unmatched. Here the CDR3 DNA reads TGTGCCAGCAGTATAAGACTAGCGGGGGACAATGAGCAGTTCTTC. Its protein product is CASSIRLAGDNEQFF.